The entry below describes one TCR beta chain. Its antigen is undetermined. Germline V gene data show CDR1 as DFQATT and CDR2 as SNEGSKA (reference sequence). CDR3 length: 17 residues. Eight cDNA synthesis reactions were run for every sample. UMIs that had a 6-nucleotide sample barcode were put in using template switching. Reanalyzing the 5' RACE reads, TCRdb keeps one entry per CDR3 protein, without DNA. This sample's clone table lists 440,000 or so distinct CDR3 sequences. This sample is part of a study of monozygotic twins with inflammatory bowel disease. Study findings and constraints: Whether twins were concordant or discordant made no difference to repertoire similarity, possibly from limited power. Researchers were unable to tell different T cell subtypes apart.

Sample: blood. This clonotype was obtained from a human donor with ulcerative colitis or Crohn's disease, or a healthy co-twin of an affected twin (not recorded which). V and J are TRBV20-1 and TRBJ1-1; the D gene TCRdb calls, TRBD1, cannot be checked with no DNA. CDR3 in amino acids: CSARAQILQGGGTEAFF.